This TCR beta chain came from a study of identical twins. Remarks on this clonotype: The antigen remains undetermined.

Study outcomes and limitations: Within cord blood, abundant beta clonotypes carried fewer insertions, but memory repertoires showed no such trend. Modelling underestimated the level of out-of-frame TCR alpha sharing observed in monozygotic twins. Analyses of zero insertions could, in part, be confounded by invariant MAIT and iNKT cells.

Template switching (which added a universal primer site) was used, and cDNA carried unique molecular identifiers. TCRdb processed the 5' RACE reads anew with MiXCR; each CDR3 protein has one entry. The profile shows some 630,000 distinct CDR3 sequences, just over 7% of them singletons. This same sample was also taken into another study, of yellow fever vaccine responses in identical twins.

The clonotype comes from a young woman in good health. Sequencing was carried out using PBMCs.

The CDR3 bases are TGCAGTGCGCTCCTGGGACAGGGGGTAGGCTACGAGCAGTACGTC. Translated, it gives CSALLGQGVGYEQYV. The chain combines TRBV20-1 with TRBJ2-7; the match to TRBD1 covers 11 bases. Trimming took 6 bases from V and 3 from J; bases not matched to a gene: 10. Germline V gives CDR1 DFQATT, CDR2 SNEGSKA (reference sequence). The CDR3 totals 15 residues.